The entry below describes one TCR beta chain. This entry belongs to a study of T cells in localized non-small cell lung cancer. TCRdb keeps only in-frame clones here, not all; method: immunoSEQ multiplex PCR. The sample has about 19,000 clones, 75% to 95% seen once. The CDR3 contains 13 residues. V was clipped by 6 bases and J by 8 bases, with 16 bases between them. CDR1 and CDR2 (germline): MDHEN, SYDVKM. Sequencing used peripheral blood, obtained before any cancer treatment. The chain combines TRBV28 with TRBJ1-2; maybe TRBD1 (5 bases). This clonotype originated in a male donor older than 55 with stage I squamous cell lung carcinoma. The CDR3 here is CASRTLAGQGYTF. As DNA, the CDR3 is TGTGCCAGCAGAACCCTTGCGGGGCAAGGCTACACCTTC.